This TCR beta chain stems from a study of shared T cell receptors in the human thymus. CDR3 length: 16 residues. From germline, CDR1 is MDHEN and CDR2 SYDVKM. V was clipped by 5 bases and J by 5 bases; unmatched bases: 9. The method was immunoSEQ multiplex PCR; TCRdb's version includes in-frame clones alone and lacks a portion of them. The data contain 450,000 to 650,000 clones, around three quarters of them singletons. This sample was shared with a second study, whose subject was human thymus T cells. That publication notes: Healthy Finnish infants undergoing corrective surgery for congenital heart defects provided the donor material. During corrective heart surgery, resections were taken, and the thymus tissue came from them. Repertoires sampled from thymus and blood appeared biased in V and J gene usage. Related studies noted strongly shared thymic repertoires across unrelated people.

The TCR was taken from a boy in the first two years of life with a congenital heart defect. Material for sequencing was thymocytes. The chain employs TRBV28 and TRBJ2-1; 10 bases are shared with TRBD2. This CDR3 is CASSPVAGGRDNEQFF. CDR3 sequence (DNA): TGTGCCAGCAGTCCGGTAGCGGGAGGTAGGGACAATGAGCAGTTCTTC.